The entry that follows covers one T cell receptor beta chain sequence. The CDR3 has 18 amino acids. Germline V lookup: CDR1 MNHNS, CDR2 SASEGT. The germline V and J ends were trimmed by 4 bases and 1 base, with 22 bases remaining between them. These data come from a study of OX40 agonist ivuxolimab in advanced cancers. Study in general: Patients received the agonistic anti-OX40 (CD134) antibody ivuxolimab. The dose-escalation cohort was approximately 85% male, with a mean age of 60 years, ranging about 23 to 90.

Clones were sequenced by immunoSEQ multiplex PCR, and TCRdb holds only the in-frame ones, with some missing. This sample yields about 50,000 clones, of which 70% to 90% are seen a single time; around 0.6% belongs to the top ten. The TCR was taken from an adult with an advanced solid tumor such as melanoma, head and neck, liver or kidney cancer. Specimen: CD4+ or CD8+ T cells sorted from blood, collected in a trial of the OX40 agonist ivuxolimab. The chain carries TRBV6-1 and TRBJ1-1; possible D gene TRBD1, 5 bases. CDR3: CASSGRSYAGQPNTEAFF. The CDR3, as DNA: TGTGCCAGCAGTGGAAGAAGTTACGCCGGACAACCGAACACTGAAGCTTTCTTT.